Each of the 24 T cell receptor beta chains below was sequenced from the same sample in a study of spatial heterogeneity in lung cancer. In TCRdb, the 5' RACE reads were re-called with MiXCR into one record per CDR3 protein. Of over 5,000 distinct CDR3 sequences listed, about 2.9% are singletons. Time point: sample taken at primary tumor resection. The specimen was normal lung tissue next to the tumor, collected at surgery. The receptors derive from a male donor with early-stage non-small cell lung cancer.

The V gene is TRBV7-8, the J gene TRBJ1-1; TRBD1 might be the D (5 bases). Germline CDR1 SGHVS, CDR2 FQNEAQ. Trimming took off 1 base at V and 4 bases at J, with 10 bases between the two ends. The CDR3 runs to 14 residues. This CDR3 is CASSLGSGTTEAFF. The CDR3 nucleotides read TGTGCCAGCAGCTTAGGTTCAGGGACCACTGAAGCTTTCTTT.

This clonotype occurred a few times. This may stem from a read error, because a much larger clone lies one nucleotide away. This sequence joins TRBV6-5 and TRBJ2-3, with D unresolved. The CDR3 is 11 residues long. The germline V gene has CDR1 MNHEY and CDR2 SVGAGI. The V end lost 10 bases, the J end lost 5 bases, and 10 bases lay between the germline ends. DNA of the CDR3: TGTGCCACCGCTCTGGGAGATACGCAGTATTTT. Amino acid sequence: CATALGDTQYF.

By share of the sample, this clonotype is medium-sized (0.01 to 0.1%). CDR3 loop: CSARATGRGNTEAFF. The CDR3 coding sequence is TGCAGTGCTAGAGCCACGGGACGGGGGAACACTGAAGCTTTCTTT. The chain combines TRBV20-1 with TRBJ1-1; D is perhaps TRBD1 (5 bases). Germline V lookup: CDR1 DFQATT, CDR2 SNEGSKA (reference sequence). Trimming pared 1 base from V and 1 base from J, leaving 13 bases between. The CDR3 spans 15 residues.

This clonotype is medium-sized within its sample. The chain recombines TRBV20-1 with TRBJ2-1; no reliable D call. CDR1 DFQATT and CDR2 SNEGSKA come from the germline V gene (reference sequence). CDR3 length: 11 residues. The V and J ends lost 3 bases and 3 bases respectively, with 3 bases between them. CDR3 nucleotide sequence: TGCAGTGCTAGCCACTACAATGAGCAGTTCTTC. Amino acids: CSASHYNEQFF.

This clonotype was seen many times. The rearrangement joins TRBV18 to TRBJ1-5; no clear D gene. From germline, CDR1 is KGHSH and CDR2 LQKENI. Trimming stripped 5 bases from V and 4 bases from J, with 9 bases between. This CDR3 spans 13 amino acids. As DNA, the CDR3 is TGTGCCAGCTCAGTGGACCCAAATCAGCCCCAGCATTTT. This gives the protein CASSVDPNQPQHF.

This clonotype occurred many times. V usage is TRBV5-1 and J usage is TRBJ1-1, with 10 nucleotides matching TRBD1. V was pared by 6 bases and J by 5 bases, with 7 bases of the junction left unmatched. CDR3 length: 14 residues. Germline V gene sequence: CDR1 SGHRS, CDR2 YFSETQ. In DNA form, the CDR3 reads TGCGCCAGCACCCCAACGGACAGGGGGACTGAAGCTTTCTTT. It is translated as CASTPTDRGTEAFF.

This clonotype was detected ten times or more. This sequence joins TRBV30 and TRBJ2-5; D tentatively reads TRBD1 or TRBD2 (5 bases each). Trimming pared 2 bases from V and 2 bases from J, leaving 15 bases between. In germline, CDR1 is GTSNPN, CDR2 SVGIG (reference sequence). The CDR3 totals 15 residues. The CDR3 protein is CAWSLLRDAQETQYF. DNA of the CDR3: TGTGCCTGGAGTCTTCTCCGGGACGCGCAAGAGACCCAGTACTTC.

V usage is TRBV5-1 and J usage is TRBJ1-1; TRBD1 matches at 9 bases. Germline V gene data show CDR1 as SGHRS and CDR2 as YFSETQ. The J segment lost 1 base and the V segment lost 0 bases, leaving 7 bases of the junction unmatched. The CDR3 sequence is 17 residues long. DNA of the CDR3: TGCGCCAGCAGCTTGGTGCCCCCGGGACAGGGGAACACTGAAGCTTTCTTT. It codes for CASSLVPPGQGNTEAFF.

This clonotype came up many times. The rearrangement joins TRBV2 to TRBJ2-7; 12 nucleotides match TRBD2. Germline CDR1 reads SNHLY; CDR2 reads FYNNEI. This CDR3 is built from 14 residues. V trimming: 6 bases; J trimming: 2 bases; junction bases outside the gene matches: 2. The chain's CDR3 is CASRRLAGAYEQYV. DNA of the CDR3: TGTGCCAGCAGGAGACTAGCGGGGGCCTACGAGCAGTACGTC.

Judged by abundance, this clonotype is medium-sized. The chain employs TRBV2 and TRBJ2-1; a possible D gene is TRBD2 (6 bases). The CDR3 is 15 amino acids. CDR1 is SNHLY, CDR2 FYNNEI, per germline. The germline V and J ends were trimmed by 1 base and 4 bases, with 11 bases remaining between them. The CDR3 nucleotides are TGTGCCAGCAGTGAAGGGCGGGGTGGTTACAATGAGCAGTTCTTC. Translated: CASSEGRGGYNEQFF.

In its sample, this clonotype ranks as medium-sized. This chain uses TRBV5-5 with TRBJ2-1; D perhaps matches TRBD2 (5 bases). Trimming cost V 3 bases and J 5 bases, with 18 bases left between them. Germline V lookup: CDR1 SGHKS, CDR2 YYEKEE (reference sequence). This CDR3 is built from 16 residues. The CDR3 loop reads CASSYDGNPKHNEQFF. The CDR3 DNA reads as TGTGCCAGCAGCTACGACGGGAACCCAAAACACAATGAGCAGTTCTTC.

By sample share, this clonotype is medium-sized. The chain recombines TRBV20-1 with TRBJ2-1; 10 nucleotides align to TRBD2. The length of the CDR3 is 14 residues. Germline values: CDR1 DFQATT, CDR2 SNEGSKA (reference sequence). The J segment lost 6 bases and the V segment lost 7 bases, leaving 9 bases of the junction unmatched. The CDR3 loop reads CSVPQAGGGNEQFF. The CDR3 nucleotides are TGCAGTGTTCCACAAGCGGGGGGGGGCAATGAGCAGTTCTTC.

This clonotype is medium-sized in the sample. The genes are TRBV7-2 and TRBJ2-1; TRBD2 matches 9 bases. CDR1 and CDR2 from the germline V gene are SGHTA and FQGNSA. J lost 7 bases, V lost 4 bases, and 14 bases had no gene match. The length of the CDR3 is 17 residues. As DNA, the CDR3 is TGTGCCAGCAGCTCAACCCTTCTAGCGGGAAGGAGGAATGAGCAGTTCTTC. Amino acid sequence: CASSSTLLAGRRNEQFF. Complete variable domain (other parts from reference TRBV7-2 and TRBJ2-1): GAGVSQSPSNKVTEKGKDVELRCDPISGHTALYWYRQSLGQGLEFLIYFQGNSAPDKSGLPSDRFSAERTGGSVSTLTIQRTQQEDSAVYLCASSSTLLAGRRNEQFFGPGTRLTVL.

This clonotype was seen more than once but under ten times. The chain couples TRBV30 to TRBJ1-3; 8 bases agree with TRBD1. The germline CDR1 and CDR2 sequences are GTSNPN and SVGIG (reference sequence). The CDR3 has 13 residues. The V segment lost 6 bases and the J segment 2 bases; nucleotides outside the gene matches: 3. The CDR3 nucleotides read TGTGCCTGCGAGACAGGGGCTGGAAACACCATATATTTT. Amino acid sequence: CACETGAGNTIYF.

This clonotype was observed many times. The chain is built from TRBV5-1 and TRBJ2-2, with 8 bases lining up with TRBD1. CDR1 SGHRS and CDR2 YFSETQ come from the germline V gene. The V and J ends lost 3 bases and 3 bases, in that order; junction bases with no gene match: 7. The length of the CDR3 is 16 residues. CDR3 bases: TGCGCCAGCAGCTCCCCACAGGGGGTCGACACCGGGGAGCTGTTTTTT. This encodes CASSSPQGVDTGELFF. The full variable domain, with the rest looked up from reference TRBV5-1 and TRBJ2-2, is KAGVTQTPRYLIKTRGQQVTLSCSPISGHRSVSWYQQTPGQGLQFLFEYFSETQRNKGNFPGRFSGRQFSNSRSEMNVSTLELGDSALYLCASSSPQGVDTGELFFGEGSRLTVL.

This clonotype was recorded many times. The rearrangement joins TRBV20-1 to TRBJ2-4, with D possibly matching TRBD2 (5 bases). In germline, CDR1 is DFQATT, CDR2 SNEGSKA (reference sequence). The V end lost 6 bases, the J end lost 9 bases, and 12 bases lay between the germline ends. The CDR3 contains 11 residues. CDR3 loop: CSAPELGIQYF. DNA for the CDR3: TGCAGTGCGCCAGAACTAGGCATTCAGTACTTC.

This clonotype is labeled as medium-sized. This sequence joins TRBV7-7 and TRBJ2-2, with 11 nucleotides matching TRBD1. The germline gives CDR1 SSHAT, CDR2 FNYEAQ (reference sequence). J gave up 4 bases and V 4 bases, and 2 bases lay outside the gene matches. CDR3 length equals 15 residues. The CDR3 nucleotides read TGTGCCAGCAGCTCGGGACAGGGGGTCACCGGGGAGCTGTTTTTT. Protein product: CASSSGQGVTGELFF.

This clonotype was observed many times. The chain employs TRBV19 and TRBJ2-1; TRBD1 matches at 11 bases. The V gene end was trimmed by 5 bases and the J gene end by 8 bases; junction bases not matched to a gene: 17. CDR3 length: 18 residues. Per germline, CDR1 LNHDA and CDR2 SQIVND (reference sequence). Written as DNA, the CDR3 is TGTGCCAGTAGTTTTGCGGGTTCCTGGACAGGGGGCTGGGATGAGCAGTTCTTC. This codes for CASSFAGSWTGGWDEQFF.

This clonotype was seen at least ten times. The CDR3 DNA reads TGCATGGGGTCAGCGAACACTGAAGCTTTCTTT. Its translation is CMGSANTEAFF. The gene calls are TRBV20-1 and TRBJ1-1, with D hard to call. The CDR3 is 11 residues long. Germline V lookup: CDR1 DFQATT, CDR2 SNEGSKA (reference sequence).

This clonotype is deemed medium-sized (0.01 to 0.1%). V and J are TRBV20-1 and TRBJ2-3; possibly TRBD2 for D (6 bases). CDR1 and CDR2 (germline): DFQATT, SNEGSKA (reference sequence). CDR3 size: 12 residues. V was clipped by 2 bases and J by 3 bases, with 6 bases between them. This chain's CDR3 is CSARLATDTQYF. The CDR3 bases are TGCAGTGCTAGACTAGCGACAGATACGCAGTATTTT.

The table lists this clonotype with many counts. The chain is built from TRBV10-3 and TRBJ1-2, with D hard to call. This CDR3 is 14 amino acids long. Germline CDR1 reads ENHRY; CDR2 reads SYGVKD. The V and J ends lost 3 bases and 0 bases respectively, with 8 bases between them. Here the CDR3 DNA reads TGTGCCATCAGTGAAGCTGCGGCTAACTATGGCTACACCTTC. This encodes CAISEAAANYGYTF.

V usage is TRBV15 and J usage is TRBJ2-7, with D perhaps given as TRBD1 or TRBD2 (5 bases each). Germline CDR1 is LNHNV and CDR2 is YYDKDF (reference sequence). The CDR3 loop spans 15 amino acids. V lost 2 bases and J lost 2, with 13 bases in between. The CDR3 sequence: CATSRWGPNTYEQYF. The CDR3 region has the DNA TGTGCCACCAGCAGATGGGGACCCAACACCTACGAGCAGTACTTC. Complete variable domain (other parts from reference TRBV15 and TRBJ2-7): DAMVIQNPRYQVTQFGKPVTLSCSQTLNHNVMYWYQQKSSQAPKLLFHYYDKDFNNEADTPDNFQSRRPNTSFCFLDIRSPGLGDTAMYLCATSRWGPNTYEQYFGPGTRLTVT.

This clonotype appeared many times. This sequence joins TRBV20-1 and TRBJ1-6; TRBD1 aligns across 9 bases. CDR3 length: 16 amino acids. Germline V gene data show CDR1 as DFQATT and CDR2 as SNEGSKA (reference sequence). V lost 2 bases to trimming and J lost 8 bases; unmatched junction nucleotides: 10. As DNA, the CDR3 is TGCAGTGCTAGATCCTACAGGGGGCGCGAGGATTCACCCCTCCACTTT. Its protein product is CSARSYRGREDSPLHF.

V usage is TRBV5-5 and J usage is TRBJ2-3, with 9 positions matching TRBD2. Germline V CDR1 and CDR2: SGHKS, YYEKEE (reference sequence). Trimming at V came to 5 bases and at J to 2 bases, leaving 12 bases not matched to a gene. The CDR3 sequence is 17 residues long. The CDR3 nucleotides are TGTGCCAGCAGTCTGGCGGGTAGCGGGGGCCTCACAGATACGCAGTATTTT. This gives the protein CASSLAGSGGLTDTQYF.